The 5 T cell receptor beta chains below all came from one sample that was sequenced in a study of CD8+ T cells in alopecia areata. Treatment given: oral pan-JAK inhibitor, 5-10 mg twice daily. Extracted RNA was reverse transcribed into cDNA, the sequencing template. Only in-frame clones appear in the TCRdb table, and some are missing; sequencing was by immunoSEQ multiplex PCR. The sample comprises about 200,000 clones, around three fifths of which are singletons, and 1.6% rests with the top ten. The material sequenced was CD4+ T cells sorted from blood, taken at week 4, from a patient treated with tofacitinib. Receptor source: a human donor with alopecia areata.

The J gene is TRBJ2-3, the V gene TRBV29-1; D ambiguous. The CDR3 extends over 12 amino acids. Germline CDR1 is SQVTM and CDR2 is ANQGSEA. Trimming pared 6 bases from V and 0 bases from J, leaving 7 bases between. This chain's CDR3 is CSVQHSTDTQYF. The CDR3 DNA reads as TGCAGCGTACAACATAGCACAGATACGCAGTATTTT.

The chain's CDR3 is CASSQEGPGGQVDTQYF. The CDR3 DNA sequence: TGCGCCAGCAGCCAAGAGGGGCCGGGGGGGCAAGTAGATACGCAGTATTTT. The chain is built from TRBV4-3 and TRBJ2-3; 8 nucleotides align to TRBD2. The length of the CDR3 is 17 residues. J lost 5 bases, V lost 0 bases, and 10 bases had no gene match. Germline V lookup: CDR1 LGHNA, CDR2 YSLEER.

V usage is TRBV6-1 and J usage is TRBJ1-2; D is undetermined. Germline V gives CDR1 MNHNS, CDR2 SASEGT. V lost 2 bases and J lost 9, with 10 bases in between. This CDR3 comprises 12 residues. The CDR3 sequence: CASSERPSSYTF. The CDR3 DNA is TGTGCCAGCAGTGAACGCCCCAGTAGCTACACCTTC.

J is TRBJ2-5 and V is TRBV7-8; 7 positions agree with TRBD2. Looked up from germline, CDR1 is SGHVS and CDR2 is FQNEAQ. The length of the CDR3 is 16 residues. V was pared by 5 bases and J by 2 bases, with 11 bases of the junction left unmatched. The CDR3 nucleotides read TGTGCCAGCAGCACCGGGGGAGCGGGGATTCAAGAGACCCAGTACTTC. This encodes CASSTGGAGIQETQYF.

The chain joins TRBV29-1 to TRBJ1-1, with 8 bases that match TRBD1. CDR1 is SQVTM and CDR2 is ANQGSEA in the germline V gene. This CDR3 is built from 11 residues. The V segment lost 7 bases and the J segment 5 bases; nucleotides outside the gene matches: 3. This CDR3 reads CSATGGTEAFF. As DNA, the CDR3 is TGCAGCGCAACAGGGGGAACTGAAGCTTTCTTT.